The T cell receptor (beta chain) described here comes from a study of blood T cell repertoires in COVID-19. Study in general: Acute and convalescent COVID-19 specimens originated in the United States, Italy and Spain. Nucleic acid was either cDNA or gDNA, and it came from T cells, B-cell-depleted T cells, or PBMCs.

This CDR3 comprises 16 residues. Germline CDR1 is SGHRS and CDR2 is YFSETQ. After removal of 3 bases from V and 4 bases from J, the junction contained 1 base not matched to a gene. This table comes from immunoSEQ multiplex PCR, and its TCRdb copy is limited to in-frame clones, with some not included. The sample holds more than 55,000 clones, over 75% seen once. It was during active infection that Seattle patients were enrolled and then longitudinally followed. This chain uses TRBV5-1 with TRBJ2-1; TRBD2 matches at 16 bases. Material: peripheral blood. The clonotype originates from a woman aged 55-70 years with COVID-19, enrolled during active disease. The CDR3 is CASSSGLAGGYNEQFF. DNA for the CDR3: TGCGCCAGCAGCTCGGGACTAGCGGGAGGGTACAATGAGCAGTTCTTC.